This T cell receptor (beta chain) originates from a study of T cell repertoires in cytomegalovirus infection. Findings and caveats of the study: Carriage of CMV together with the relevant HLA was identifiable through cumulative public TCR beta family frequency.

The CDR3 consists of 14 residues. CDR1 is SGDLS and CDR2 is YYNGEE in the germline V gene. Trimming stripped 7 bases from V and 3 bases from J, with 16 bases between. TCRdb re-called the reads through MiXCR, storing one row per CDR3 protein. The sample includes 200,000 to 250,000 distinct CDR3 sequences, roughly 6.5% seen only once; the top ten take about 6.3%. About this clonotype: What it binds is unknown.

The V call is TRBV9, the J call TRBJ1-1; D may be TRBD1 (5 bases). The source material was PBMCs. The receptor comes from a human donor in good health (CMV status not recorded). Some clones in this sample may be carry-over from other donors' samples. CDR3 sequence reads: CASSRRGFDTEAFF. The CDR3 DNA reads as TGTGCCAGCTCCCGTCGGGGGTTCGACACTGAAGCTTTCTTT.